The rows below give T cell receptor beta chains drawn from one sample of a study of T-cell memory formation after mild COVID-19. Each CDR3 protein gets one entry after TCRdb re-called the 5' RACE reads with MiXCR. The data show 100,000 to 150,000 distinct CDR3 sequences, with about a sixth seen just once and roughly 5.3% held by the top ten. The sample comprised PBMCs or a T cell subset sorted from them (not recorded which). The receptors were sampled from a young man who had mild COVID-19 (a few samples of this study predate the infection). Cell type and time point are not known. Both conserved end residues are part of each CDR3. A D gene is named only where the DNA matches it firmly. Where a row states a size, it is once, few, many or the class of an expanded clone; other rows omit it.

cdr3_aa,cdr3_nt,v_call,clone_size,d_call,j_call
CASSLAQGEEGSPLHF,TGTGCCAGCAGCTTAGCCCAGGGGGAGGAAGGATCACCCCTCCACTTT,TRBV7-6,few,TRBD1,TRBJ1-6
CASSQGSLQDTQYF,TGCGCCAGCAGCCAAGGTTCCCTTCAGGATACGCAGTATTTT,TRBV4-3,NA,NA,TRBJ2-3
CASSFDGRGTDTQYF,TGTGCCAGCAGTTTCGATGGCAGGGGGACAGATACGCAGTATTTT,TRBV12-3/TRBV12-4,NA,TRBD1,TRBJ2-3
CASSLGVYYGYTF,TGTGCCAGCAGCTTAGGAGTGTACTATGGCTACACCTTC,TRBV11-2,NA,NA,TRBJ1-2
CASSTTGVADTQYF,TGTGCCAGCAGCACTACAGGGGTCGCAGATACGCAGTATTTT,TRBV27,NA,TRBD1,TRBJ2-3
CSARDHRERYTF,TGCAGTGCTAGGGACCACAGGGAACGCTACACCTTC,TRBV20-1,few,NA,TRBJ1-2
CASSPGTVIATGELFF,TGCGCCAGCAGCCCGGGGACAGTAATAGCCACCGGGGAGCTGTTTTTT,TRBV5-1,NA,TRBD1,TRBJ2-2
CASRRGQGTTGELFF,TGTGCCAGCAGAAGGGGACAGGGGACGACCGGGGAGCTGTTTTTT,TRBV6-5,NA,TRBD1,TRBJ2-2
CASSQNVLSYNEQFF,TGCGCCAGCAGCCAAAACGTATTGTCCTACAATGAGCAGTTCTTC,TRBV4-3,few,NA,TRBJ2-1
CASRSPGTSGDDEQFF,TGTGCCAGCAGAAGCCCCGGGACTAGCGGGGATGATGAGCAGTTCTTC,TRBV6-2/TRBV6-3,NA,TRBD2,TRBJ2-1
CASSSRGQGTGELFF,TGTGCCAGCAGTTCCAGGGGGCAAGGCACCGGGGAGCTGTTTTTT,TRBV12-3/TRBV12-4,NA,TRBD1,TRBJ2-2
CSAPPQGISVKNIQYF,TGCAGTGCCCCCCCCCAGGGAATCTCTGTTAAAAACATTCAGTACTTC,TRBV20-1,NA,NA,TRBJ2-4
CASSLPGQKSSGNTIYF,TGTGCCAGCAGCTTACCGGGACAAAAGAGCTCTGGAAACACCATATATTTT,TRBV7-9,NA,NA,TRBJ1-3
CASNRGGGGGGYTF,TGTGCCAGCAATCGAGGTGGGGGAGGAGGTGGCTACACCTTC,TRBV12-3/TRBV12-4,few,NA,TRBJ1-2
CASSSGTGGLETQYF,TGTGCTAGCAGCTCCGGGACAGGGGGTCTAGAGACCCAGTACTTC,TRBV7-7,few,TRBD1,TRBJ2-5
CSVEDLRGSNYGYTF,TGCAGCGTTGAAGATTTGAGGGGCTCTAACTATGGCTACACCTTC,TRBV29-1,NA,NA,TRBJ1-2
CASSEAGGNTEAFF,TGTGCCAGCAGCGAGGCAGGGGGGAACACTGAAGCTTTCTTT,TRBV9,NA,TRBD1,TRBJ1-1
CASSQEVAGRINTGELFF,TGCGCCAGCAGCCAAGAAGTGGCGGGCAGGATTAACACCGGGGAGCTGTTTTTT,TRBV4-3,NA,NA,TRBJ2-2
CSASAGTSSSYEQYF,TGCAGTGCTAGTGCCGGGACTAGCAGCTCCTACGAGCAGTACTTC,TRBV20-1,NA,TRBD2,TRBJ2-7
CASSLEPATDTQYF,TGTGCCAGCAGCTTAGAGCCAGCCACAGATACGCAGTATTTT,TRBV7-6,few,NA,TRBJ2-3
CASSIVPLVDEQFF,TGTGCCAGCAGCATTGTACCGTTGGTCGATGAGCAGTTCTTC,TRBV7-2,many,NA,TRBJ2-1